This T cell receptor beta chain was identified during a study of vaccination and CD4 T cells after COVID-19. Study-level points and caveats: Convalescent patients' vaccine-specific clones were spike mono-reactive in 304 of 307 cases.

TCRdb re-called the PCR reads with MiXCR, one entry per CDR3 protein. This sample has about 20,000 distinct CDR3 sequences; less than 70% occur once, and the top ten carry around 1.1%. Regarding this clonotype: Its target is not known.

Germline assignment: CDR1 ENHRY and CDR2 SYGVKD. The length of the CDR3 is 13 residues. With 2 bases removed from V and 4 bases from J, the gap between germline ends came to 8 bases. The sequence was obtained from a human donor who had recovered from COVID-19. V gene TRBV10-3 combines with J gene TRBJ1-1; D not certain. This sample comprised CD4+ T cells from blood, obtained after SARS-CoV-2 vaccination. The CDR3 reads CAISERTSTEAFF. CDR3 coding DNA: TGTGCCATCAGTGAGCGGACGAGCACTGAAGCTTTCTTT.